This T cell receptor (beta chain) was retrieved from a study of T cells in Graves' hyperthyroidism and ophthalmopathy (dated by TCRdb to between 2018 and 2021). Notes on the research overall: Peripheral blood was sampled at the time of initial diagnosis, prior to any treatment. To identify distinguishing TCR V-J signatures, a discovery cohort of some 100 patients was used, comprising 43 with Graves' ophthalmopathy and roughly 60 with stable Graves' hyperthyroidism. Whether ophthalmopathy could be predicted prospectively was tested in an independent validation cohort made up of roughly 19 hyperthyroidism patients plus 17 patients who later progressed to ophthalmopathy. The 100 discovery patients were divided at random into training and test sets in a 7:3 ratio. In roughly six Graves' hyperthyroidism patients, the study also compared T-cell repertoires from thyroid tissue with T-cell repertoires from blood. Once sampling was done, hyperthyroidism patients were given methimazole at a starting dose of 30 mg daily, whereas ophthalmopathy patients were given high-dose intravenous methylprednisolone. According to the paper, TCR Vbeta CDR3 sequencing was carried out on 135 peripheral blood samples, which came from some 41 ophthalmopathy, approximately 72 hyperthyroidism and approximately 17 progressor patients. Here is what the overall study found, with its caveats: In validation, the model predicted progression to ophthalmopathy with approximately 69% sensitivity and approximately 72% specificity, a median of approximately 6.5 months before onset. Sample size was not statistically predetermined, and blinding of investigators to group allocation was not performed. In cross-validation, a model built on a 13 V-J signature told ophthalmopathy apart from stable hyperthyroidism with 85% to 90% sensitivity and 81% to 82% specificity, and in testing the same model reached 80%/75%. Most expanded thyroid clonotypes (frequency above 0.001) were also found in blood, which suggests that blood repertoires may mirror thyroid immune responses.

The cysteine opens and the phenylalanine closes a CDR3 of 13 amino acids. The CDR3 DNA has 39 bases and is translated from base 1. Between the V and J ends, shortened by 8 bases and 5 bases respectively, the junction contains 13 bases. For CDR1 and CDR2, the germline V gene lists MNHNS and SASEGT. Amplification of TCR beta CDR3 regions was carried out from RNA transcripts. The first round of RT-PCR for the TCR CDR3 was performed with the HTBI primer set and the Qiagen OneStep RT-PCR kit. Libraries were constructed in a second round of multiplex PCR, after which size selection and purification were performed. Libraries were sequenced paired-end with 100 bp reads on an Illumina HiSeq2000. The original methods were these. SOAPnuke was used to process the raw data, removing reads that contained adapters or uncalled bases, had a mean Phred below 15, or lacked an exact match to the constant primer or identifier. High-quality paired reads were merged using COPE v1.2.5, and each unique nucleotide sequence was defined as a clonotype. MiTCR v1.1 was used to align clonotypes to the IMGT TRBV, TRBD and TRBJ reference segments. The analysis included only V-J combinations with a frequency above 0.0001, which together covered around 99% of the repertoires. A TCS score was defined as the ratio of F50 (clonal expansion) to E x V (chaos), with BLOSUM62-based TCRdist applied between CDR3 peptides within each V-J. Welch's t-statistics and random forest reduced fewer than 550 V-J features to roughly 13, which were used in a naive Bayes classifier (R e1071). TCRdb took the public reads, trimmed them with fastp at Q25, ran MiXCR for clone calling and kept in-frame beta chains. Rows with a matching CDR3 protein are joined into one entry that keeps the most common DNA and genes. The V and J calls were not made by the authors but by TCRdb's processing. This sample holds 400,000 to 450,000 distinct CDR3 sequences; approximately 15% were observed only once. Over 10% of the sample rests with the top ten.

Moderately to severely active disease, a Clinical Activity Score of at least 3, a NOSPECS grade of at least 4, and a duration under 3 months were present in ophthalmopathy patients. Patients with uncontrolled infections, other autoimmune diseases, pregnancy or lactation were excluded. Clinical symptoms, serum thyroxine and TRAb, thyroid ultrasound, and orbital computed tomography formed the basis for the diagnoses. PBMCs were isolated from around 10 ml of fresh peripheral blood by Ficoll-Paque density gradient centrifugation. Total RNA was extracted with Trizol reagent, and quality was checked on an Agilent 2100 Bioanalyzer. About this clonotype: Its antigen is unknown. Per-base qualities were not stored, and no clone one base away is much larger.

The sequencing input was blood. Rearrangement joined TRBV6-1 to TRBJ1-3; tentative D gene TRBD1, with 5 bases matching. This TCR derives from a man between 18 and 29 years old with Graves' ophthalmopathy. Read as DNA, the sequence is TGTGCCAGCCCGGACATTGCGAGAAACACCATATATTTT. Translated, it reads CASPDIARNTIYF.